What follows are 20 T cell receptor beta chains derived from one specimen sequenced in a study of lymphopenia after photon versus proton radiotherapy. The data were produced by immunoSEQ multiplex PCR, yet TCRdb's version contains in-frame clones alone and is incomplete. The sample has about 70,000 clones; around 86% are singletons. The sample was peripheral blood, taken from a patient treated with proton-based radiotherapy. These receptor sequences come from a man older than 75 with esophageal cancer.

This rearrangement joins TRBV29-1 to TRBJ1-3, with D maybe TRBD1 (5 bases). Germline values: CDR1 SQVTM, CDR2 ANQGSEA. Trimming stripped 5 bases from V and 8 bases from J, with 10 bases between. The CDR3 sequence is 11 residues long. The CDR3, as DNA: TGCAGCGTTCGCCCGGGGGACACCATATATTTT. Protein product: CSVRPGDTIYF.

The V gene is TRBV9, the J gene TRBJ1-5, with D tentatively TRBD1 (6 bases). The V and J ends lost 1 base and 16 bases respectively, with 15 bases between them. Germline V gene sequence: CDR1 SGDLS, CDR2 YYNGEE. The CDR3 sequence is 12 residues long. The CDR3 protein is CASSVPGQSPHF. The CDR3 DNA follows: TGTGCCAGCAGCGTACCGGGACAATCACCACATTTT.

This clone was observed a handful of times. The rearrangement links TRBV5-5 to TRBJ1-1; 8 nucleotides line up with TRBD1. CDR1 SGHKS and CDR2 YYEKEE come from the germline V gene (reference sequence). The V segment lost 3 bases and the J segment 8 bases; nucleotides outside the gene matches: 3. The length of the CDR3 is 12 residues. This chain's CDR3 is CASSSTGVEAFF. In DNA form, the CDR3 reads TGTGCCAGCAGCTCGACAGGGGTAGAAGCTTTCTTT.

The genes are TRBV25-1 and TRBJ2-2; 7 bases fit TRBD2. Germline V CDR1 and CDR2: MGHDK, SYGVNS. Unmatched junction bases numbered 9, after V lost 5 bases and J lost 3 bases. This CDR3 is 16 amino acids long. The CDR3 DNA is TGTGCCAGCAGTCCTCGGGGGGTTAGCTACACCGGGGAGCTGTTTTTT. It encodes CASSPRGVSYTGELFF. Full variable domain (rest looked up from reference TRBV25-1 and TRBJ2-2): EADIYQTPRYLVIGTGKKITLECSQTMGHDKMYWYQQDPGMELHLIHYSYGVNSTEKGDLSSESTVSRIRTEHFPLTLESARPSHTSQYLCASSPRGVSYTGELFFGEGSRLTVL.

The chain joins TRBV7-2 to TRBJ2-2; possible D gene TRBD2, 6 bases. Germline V lookup: CDR1 SGHTA, CDR2 FQGNSA. The CDR3 extends over 15 amino acids. With 3 bases removed from V and 1 base from J, the gap between germline ends came to 9 bases. The CDR3 bases are TGTGCCAGCAGCTTTCTAGCGCAGAACACCGGGGAGCTGTTTTTT. Its translation is CASSFLAQNTGELFF. The complete variable domain, with remaining parts taken from reference TRBV7-2 and TRBJ2-2, reads GAGVSQSPSNKVTEKGKDVELRCDPISGHTALYWYRQSLGQGLEFLIYFQGNSAPDKSGLPSDRFSAERTGGSVSTLTIQRTQQEDSAVYLCASSFLAQNTGELFFGEGSRLTVL.

The chain couples TRBV19 to TRBJ2-3, with 7 bases identical to TRBD1. V lost 1 base and J lost 6; bases outside the gene matches: 7. The CDR3 sequence is 15 residues long. CDR1 and CDR2 (germline): LNHDA, SQIVND (reference sequence). CDR3 coding DNA: TGTGCCAGTAGTATAGTGTTAAAGGGGGCCGATACGCAGTATTTT. Translating gives CASSIVLKGADTQYF.

This chain connects TRBV7-2 to TRBJ2-5; D is unresolved. In germline, CDR1 is SGHTA, CDR2 FQGNSA. The CDR3 covers 11 residues. V was shortened by 0 bases and J by 5 bases, with 1 base between the two germline ends. The CDR3 DNA reads TGTGCCAGCAGCTTAGCTGAGACCCAGTACTTC. This translates into CASSLAETQYF.

The genes are TRBV11-2 and TRBJ2-3; D is uncertain. Looked up from germline, CDR1 is SGHAT and CDR2 is FQNNGV. The CDR3 length is 13 residues. V dropped 1 base and J dropped 2 bases, with 4 bases sitting between them. CDR3 sequence reads: CASSLGYTDTQYF. The CDR3 nucleotides are TGTGCCAGCAGCTTAGGCTACACAGATACGCAGTATTTT.

The chain combines TRBV7-7 with TRBJ2-7; the D gene is possibly TRBD2 (6 bases). Germline assignment: CDR1 SSHAT and CDR2 FNYEAQ (reference sequence). The length of the CDR3 is 17 residues. The ends were cut back, 4 bases at V and 4 bases at J, with 23 bases in the middle. The CDR3 protein is CASSSPRLTSRSYEQYF. The CDR3 DNA is TGTGCCAGCAGCTCACCTCGTCTCACTAGCCGATCGTACGAGCAGTACTTC.

The chain is built from TRBV11-1 and TRBJ2-3; 11 nucleotides agree with TRBD2. The CDR3 length is 16 residues. The junction had 5 bases not matched to a gene; V was cut back by 4 bases and J by 2 bases. Looked up from germline, CDR1 is SGHAT and CDR2 is FQDESV (reference sequence). CDR3 protein: CASSYQLAGATDTQYF. DNA of the CDR3: TGTGCCAGCAGCTACCAACTAGCGGGAGCCACAGATACGCAGTATTTT.

The rearrangement links TRBV27 to TRBJ2-5; D possibly corresponds to TRBD1 (5 bases). Judging by the DNA end, TRBJ2-7 fits better; the J call may be wrong. CDR3 length: 13 amino acids. The germline gives CDR1 MNHEY, CDR2 SMNVEV (reference sequence). CDR3 bases: TGTGCCAGCAGTAGAACAGGATACTACGAGCAGTACTTC. It codes for CASSRTGYYEQYF.

In its sample, this clone was seen a few times. The CDR3 DNA reads TGTGCCAGCAGTTACCGTGGGGGCGATCAGCCCCAGCATTTT. This encodes CASSYRGGDQPQHF. The chain carries TRBV6-6 and TRBJ1-5; maybe TRBD1 (6 bases). The CDR3 totals 14 residues. The germline V gene has CDR1 MNHNY and CDR2 SVGAGI (reference sequence). Trimming removed 2 bases at V and 5 bases at J, with 10 bases between.

J is TRBJ1-3 and V is TRBV18; no definite D call. Germline assignment: CDR1 KGHSH and CDR2 LQKENI. Trimming shortened V by 1 base and J by 0 bases, and 10 bases separated the two germline ends. The CDR3 totals 16 residues. CDR3 sequence (DNA): TGTGCCAGCTCACCACGCGCTCAAACCTCTGGAAACACCATATATTTT. This gives the protein CASSPRAQTSGNTIYF. Drawing the rest from reference TRBV18 and TRBJ1-3, the complete variable domain is NAGVMQNPRHLVRRRGQEARLRCSPMKGHSHVYWYRQLPEEGLKFMVYLQKENIIDESGMPKERFSAEFPKEGPSILRIQQVVRGDSAAYFCASSPRAQTSGNTIYFGEGSWLTVV.

This clone was seen once. This rearrangement joins TRBV18 to TRBJ1-4; D gene uncertain. From germline, CDR1 is KGHSH and CDR2 LQKENI. This CDR3 has 14 amino acids. V was trimmed by 4 bases and J by 8 bases, leaving 14 bases between them. The CDR3 bases are TGTGCCAGCTCACTTCGTCCAGGCGACGAAAAACTGTTTTTT. Translation gives CASSLRPGDEKLFF.

Points on this clone: The junction and the germline gene differ at one end; a read error may be behind it. The chain employs TRBV7-7 and TRBJ2-7, with a weak D call TRBD2 (6 bases). The CDR3 has 14 residues. CDR1 and CDR2 (germline): SSHAT, FNYEAQ (reference sequence). The CDR3 sequence: CASSPTSSSGEQYF. The CDR3, as DNA: TGTGCTAGCAGCCCCACTAGCTCGTCGGGCGAGCAGTACTTC.

The table lists this clone with a count of one. The chain couples TRBV19 to TRBJ2-4; D not resolved. This CDR3 has 14 amino acids. Trimming shortened V by 1 base and J by 15 bases, and 19 bases separated the two germline ends. CDR1 is LNHDA and CDR2 is SQIVND in the germline V gene (reference sequence). CDR3 in amino acids: CASSIGGRPTDWYF. In DNA form, the CDR3 reads TGTGCCAGTAGTATAGGCGGTCGGCCCACCGATTGGTACTTC.

V is TRBV5-4 and J is TRBJ1-2; D is uncertain. Germline lookup yields CDR1 SGHNT and CDR2 YYREEE (reference sequence). The CDR3 totals 11 residues. V lost 4 bases and J lost 2, with 3 bases in between. The CDR3 region has the DNA TGTGCCAGCAGCGAGAACTATGGCTACACCTTC. It codes for CASSENYGYTF.

DNA of the CDR3: TGCGGAGGGGACAGGGATAACAATGAGCAGTTCTTC. Encoded protein: CGGDRDNNEQFF. V usage is TRBV29-1 and J usage is TRBJ2-1, with 9 bases that match TRBD1. CDR3 length: 12 residues. CDR1 and CDR2 (germline): SQVTM, ANQGSEA.

V gene TRBV25-1 combines with J gene TRBJ1-3, with a possible D match to TRBD1 (5 bases). V shed 4 bases and J shed 3 bases, with 16 bases lying between them. Germline values: CDR1 MGHDK, CDR2 SYGVNS. The CDR3 is made up of 16 amino acids. The CDR3 region has the DNA TGTGCCAGCAGTGGTATGGGACGGATTCTTGGAAACACCATATATTTT. Protein sequence: CASSGMGRILGNTIYF.

The chain uses TRBV6-5 and TRBJ1-1; D unclear. Germline loops: CDR1 MNHEY, CDR2 SVGAGI. This CDR3 has 15 residues. Between the trimmed V and J ends, which lost 4 bases and 3 bases, there was a span of 15 bases. DNA of the CDR3: TGTGCCAGCAGTTCCGAGACCGATTGGGACACTGAAGCTTTCTTT. It encodes CASSSETDWDTEAFF.